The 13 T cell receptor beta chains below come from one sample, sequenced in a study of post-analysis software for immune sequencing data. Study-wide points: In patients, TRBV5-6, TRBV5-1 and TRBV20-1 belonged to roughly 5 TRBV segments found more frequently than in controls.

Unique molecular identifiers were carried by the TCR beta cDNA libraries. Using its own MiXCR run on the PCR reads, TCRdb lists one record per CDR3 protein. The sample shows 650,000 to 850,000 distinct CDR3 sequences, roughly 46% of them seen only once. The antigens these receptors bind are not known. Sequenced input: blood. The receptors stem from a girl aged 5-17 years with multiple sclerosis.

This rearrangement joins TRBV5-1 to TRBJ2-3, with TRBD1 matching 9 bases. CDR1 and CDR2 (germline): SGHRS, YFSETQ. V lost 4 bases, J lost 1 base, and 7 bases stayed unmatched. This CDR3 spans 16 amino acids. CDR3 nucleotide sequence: TGCGCCAGCAGCCGCGCATGGACAGGGGGCACAGATACGCAGTATTTT. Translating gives CASSRAWTGGTDTQYF.

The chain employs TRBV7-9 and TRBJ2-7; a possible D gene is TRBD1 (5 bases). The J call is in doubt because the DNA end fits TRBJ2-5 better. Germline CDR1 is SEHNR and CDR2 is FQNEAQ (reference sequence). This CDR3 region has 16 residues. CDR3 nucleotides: TGTGCCAGCAGCTTAGGTCCAGGGCGGATACGGGAGACCCAGTACTTC. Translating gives CASSLGPGRIRETQYF.

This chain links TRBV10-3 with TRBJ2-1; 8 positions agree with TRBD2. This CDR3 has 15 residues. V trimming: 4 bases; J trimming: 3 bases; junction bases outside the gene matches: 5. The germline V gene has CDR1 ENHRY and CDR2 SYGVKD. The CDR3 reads CAISGSGRYYNEQFF. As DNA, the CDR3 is TGTGCCATCAGTGGCAGCGGGAGATACTACAATGAGCAGTTCTTC.

CDR3 nucleotides: TGTGCCAGCAGTCGGGACAGGGGTGTGCAGTACTTC. It encodes CASSRDRGVQYF. V and J are TRBV6-6 and TRBJ2-4, with 10 bases aligning to TRBD1. The V gene's germline CDR1 is MNHNY and CDR2 SVGAGI (reference sequence). V lost 5 bases to trimming and J lost 13 bases; unmatched junction nucleotides: 5. CDR3 size: 12 residues.

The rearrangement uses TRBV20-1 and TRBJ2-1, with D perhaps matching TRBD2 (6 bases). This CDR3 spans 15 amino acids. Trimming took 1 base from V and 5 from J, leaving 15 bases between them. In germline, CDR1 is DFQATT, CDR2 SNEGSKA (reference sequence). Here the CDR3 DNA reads TGCAGTGCTAGAGGGGAGGAACTGATCCACAATGAGCAGTTCTTC. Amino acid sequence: CSARGEELIHNEQFF.

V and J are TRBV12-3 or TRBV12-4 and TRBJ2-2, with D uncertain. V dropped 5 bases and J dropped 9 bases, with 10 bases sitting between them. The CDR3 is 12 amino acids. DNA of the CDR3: TGTGCCAGCAGTCCCCTTTTGTGGGAGCTGTTTTTT. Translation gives CASSPLLWELFF.

Here the CDR3 reads CATRGGSYEQYF. CDR3 nucleotide sequence: TGTGCCACCAGGGGTGGCTCCTACGAGCAGTACTTC. The rearrangement links TRBV10-3 to TRBJ2-7; D is perhaps TRBD1 (6 bases). This CDR3 contains 12 residues. Germline CDR1 ENHRY, CDR2 SYGVKD. Trimming shortened V by 10 bases and J by 0 bases, and 10 bases separated the two germline ends.

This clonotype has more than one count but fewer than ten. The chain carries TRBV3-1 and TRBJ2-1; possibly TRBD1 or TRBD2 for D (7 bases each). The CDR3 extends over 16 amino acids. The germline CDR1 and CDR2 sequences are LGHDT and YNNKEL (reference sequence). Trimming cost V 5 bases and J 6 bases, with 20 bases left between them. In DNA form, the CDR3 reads TGTGCCAGCAGCTTCCGACTAGCCCAGGGGGGCAATGAGCAGTTCTTC. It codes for CASSFRLAQGGNEQFF.

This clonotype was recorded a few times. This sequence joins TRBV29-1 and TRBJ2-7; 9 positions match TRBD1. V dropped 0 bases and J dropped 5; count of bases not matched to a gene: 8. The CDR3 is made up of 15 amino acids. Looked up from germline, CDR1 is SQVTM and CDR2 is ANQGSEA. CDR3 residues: CSVEDRGTGNHEQYF. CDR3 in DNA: TGCAGCGTTGAAGATCGGGGGACAGGGAACCACGAGCAGTACTTC.

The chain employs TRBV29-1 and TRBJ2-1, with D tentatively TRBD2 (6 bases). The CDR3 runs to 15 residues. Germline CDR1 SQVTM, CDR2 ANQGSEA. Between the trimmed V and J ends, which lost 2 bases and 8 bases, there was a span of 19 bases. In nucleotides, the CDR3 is TGCAGCGTTGAAAACCGGGACTCCTGGGATGATGAGCAGTTCTTC. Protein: CSVENRDSWDDEQFF.

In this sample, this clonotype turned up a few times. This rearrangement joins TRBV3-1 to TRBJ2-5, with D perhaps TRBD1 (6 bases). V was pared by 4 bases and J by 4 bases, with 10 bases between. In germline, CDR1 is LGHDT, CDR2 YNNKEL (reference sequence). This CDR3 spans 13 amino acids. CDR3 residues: CASSPDRRETQYF. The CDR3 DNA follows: TGTGCCAGCAGCCCCGACAGGCGAGAGACCCAGTACTTC.

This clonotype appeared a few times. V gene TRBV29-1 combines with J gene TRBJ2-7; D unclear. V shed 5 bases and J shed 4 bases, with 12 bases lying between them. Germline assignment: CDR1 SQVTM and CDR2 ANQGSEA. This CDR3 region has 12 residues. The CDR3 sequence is CSVLENYYEQYF. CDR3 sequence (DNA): TGCAGCGTTCTTGAGAATTATTACGAGCAGTACTTC.

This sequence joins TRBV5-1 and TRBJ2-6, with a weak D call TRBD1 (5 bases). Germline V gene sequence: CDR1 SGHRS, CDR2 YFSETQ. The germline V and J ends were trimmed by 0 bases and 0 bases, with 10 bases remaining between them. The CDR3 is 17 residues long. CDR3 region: CASSLGDSYSGANVLTF. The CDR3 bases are TGCGCCAGCAGCTTGGGTGACAGCTACTCTGGGGCCAACGTCCTGACTTTC. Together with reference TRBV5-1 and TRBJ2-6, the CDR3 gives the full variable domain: KAGVTQTPRYLIKTRGQQVTLSCSPISGHRSVSWYQQTPGQGLQFLFEYFSETQRNKGNFPGRFSGRQFSNSRSEMNVSTLELGDSALYLCASSLGDSYSGANVLTFGAGSRLTVL.